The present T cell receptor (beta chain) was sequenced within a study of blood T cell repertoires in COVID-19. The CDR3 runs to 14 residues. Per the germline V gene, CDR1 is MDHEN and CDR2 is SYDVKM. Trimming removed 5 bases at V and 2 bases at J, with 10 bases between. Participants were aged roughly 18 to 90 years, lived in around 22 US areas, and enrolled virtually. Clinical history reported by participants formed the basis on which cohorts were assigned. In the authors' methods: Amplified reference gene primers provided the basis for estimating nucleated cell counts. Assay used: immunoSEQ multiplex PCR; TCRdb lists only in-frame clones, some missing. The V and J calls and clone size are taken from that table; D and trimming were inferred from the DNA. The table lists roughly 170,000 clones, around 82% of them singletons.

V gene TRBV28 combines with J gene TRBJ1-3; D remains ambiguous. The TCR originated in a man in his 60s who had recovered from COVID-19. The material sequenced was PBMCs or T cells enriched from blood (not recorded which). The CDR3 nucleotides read TGTGCCAGCAGTCTTGGGAGGGCTGGAAACACCATATATTTT. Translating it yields CASSLGRAGNTIYF. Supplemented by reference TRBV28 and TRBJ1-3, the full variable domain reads DVKVTQSSRYLVKRTGEKVFLECVQDMDHENMFWYRQDPGLGLRLIYFSYDVKMKEKGDIPEGYSVSREKKERFSLILESASTNQTSMYLCASSLGRAGNTIYFGEGSWLTVV.